This TCR beta chain was found in a study of identical twins. Trimming stripped 3 bases from V and 0 bases from J, with 8 bases between. The CDR3 loop spans 14 amino acids. Unique molecular identifiers were present on cDNA, and template switching added a universal primer site. TCRdb called the 5' RACE reads again in MiXCR, with one record for every CDR3 protein. The data show about 300,000 distinct CDR3 sequences, with 9% to 15% seen just once and around 6.9% held by the top ten. This clonotype has only a few counts. The data also belong to a second study, concerning yellow fever vaccine responses in identical twins.

Sample: CD8+ T cells sorted from blood. The receptor's source is a woman aged 18-30 years in good health. The rearrangement links TRBV12-3 or TRBV12-4 to TRBJ1-2; tentatively, D is TRBD1 (5 bases). This CDR3 is CASSFRQTNYGYTF. The CDR3 region has the DNA TGTGCCAGCAGTTTTAGACAGACTAACTATGGCTACACCTTC.